These 20 T cell receptor beta chains were all obtained from the same sample, sequenced in a study of Graves' ophthalmopathy and Graves' hyperthyroidism. Amplifying from RNA transcripts, the study obtained TCR beta CDR3 regions. Second-round multiplex PCR came after a first-round RT-PCR that employed HTBI primers. TCRdb re-called the multiplex PCR reads with MiXCR, one entry per CDR3 protein. The repertoire holds 600,000 to 950,000 distinct CDR3 sequences, with roughly two fifths as singletons. The sequencing sample was made of peripheral blood. These receptor sequences come from an adult man with Graves' ophthalmopathy.

The V and J genes are TRBV5-5 and TRBJ2-2, with 11 positions matching TRBD2. This CDR3 has 15 residues. The V gene's germline CDR1 is SGHKS and CDR2 YYEKEE (reference sequence). J gave up 7 bases and V 6 bases, and 8 bases lay outside the gene matches. CDR3 region: CASTSSGGRHGELFF. The CDR3 DNA sequence: TGTGCCAGCACCTCTAGCGGGGGGCGCCACGGGGAGCTGTTTTTT.

The V and J genes are TRBV2 and TRBJ2-5; D tentatively fits TRBD1 or TRBD2 (5 bases each). CDR3 size: 17 residues. Germline V gives CDR1 SNHLY, CDR2 FYNNEI. The V end lost 9 bases, the J end lost 7 bases, and 30 bases lay between the germline ends. CDR3: CARSGTVYEGDTMTQYF. CDR3 in DNA: TGTGCCAGGTCCGGGACGGTTTATGAAGGCGACACGATGACCCAGTACTTC.

This clonotype was recorded at least ten times. The chain combines TRBV7-2 with TRBJ1-5; D is ambiguous. The CDR3 loop spans 15 amino acids. V lost 1 base and J lost 0, with 7 bases in between. The germline V gene has CDR1 SGHTA and CDR2 FQGNSA. The CDR3 nucleotides read TGTGCCAGCAGCTTAGACGGCCATAGCAATCAGCCCCAGCATTTT. As protein: CASSLDGHSNQPQHF.

The sample holds a few counts of this clonotype. A read error may account for a junction end that differs from germline. The chain joins TRBV4-1 to TRBJ1-4; weak D call: TRBD1 (5 bases). Germline CDR1 MGHRA, CDR2 YSYEKL. This CDR3 comprises 14 residues. The CDR3 loop reads CASSLLPGNEKLFF. The CDR3 DNA follows: TGTGCCAGCAGCCTACTCCCAGGGAATGAAAAACTGTTTTTT.

The V call is TRBV5-5, the J call TRBJ1-2; D is uncertain. CDR3 length equals 16 residues. Per the germline V gene, CDR1 is SGHKS and CDR2 is YYEKEE (reference sequence). Trimming took 1 base from V and 4 from J, leaving 17 bases between them. The DNA for the CDR3 is TGTGCCAGCAGCTTGTCGGGAGCTTCTTACGTCTATGGCTACACCTTC. Its protein product is CASSLSGASYVYGYTF. The full variable domain, in which reference TRBV5-5 and TRBJ1-2 provide the parts outside the CDR3, is DAGVTQSPTHLIKTRGQQVTLRCSPISGHKSVSWYQQVLGQGPQFIFQYYEKEERGRGNFPDRFSARQFPNYSSELNVNALLLGDSALYLCASSLSGASYVYGYTFGSGTRLTVV.

Remarks on this clonotype: The conserved final phenylalanine or tryptophan is absent from the CDR3, which likely points to a read error. No DNA is shown, since the ends of the CDR3 on it are uncertain; the CDR3 is the one TCRdb lists. The rearrangement joins TRBV10-3 to TRBJ2-6; whether TRBD1, the table's D call, matches the DNA was not checked. Germline CDR1 is ENHRY and CDR2 is SYGVKD. The CDR3 contains 14 residues when both ends are counted. The chain's CDR3 is CAISESKLSRQVNT.

In DNA, the CDR3 is TGTGCCATTGGAGGGGGGAGCTCCTACGAGCAGTACTTC. It encodes CAIGGGSSYEQYF. This rearrangement joins TRBV2 to TRBJ2-7; D is possibly TRBD1 or TRBD2 (6 bases each). V shed 10 bases and J shed 0 bases, with 13 bases lying between them. Germline V CDR1 and CDR2: SNHLY, FYNNEI. The CDR3 totals 13 residues.

This chain uses TRBV19 with TRBJ1-1, with TRBD1 as a possible D gene (5 bases). Germline V gene lookup returns CDR1 LNHDA and CDR2 SQIVND (reference sequence). The CDR3 extends over 15 amino acids. Trimming left V 3 bases short and J 3 bases short, with 14 bases between. The CDR3 region is CASSIRGGPHTEAFF. The CDR3 nucleotides read TGTGCCAGTAGTATCCGGGGGGGTCCGCACACTGAAGCTTTCTTT.

The rearrangement links TRBV12-3 or TRBV12-4 to TRBJ2-5; D may be TRBD1 or TRBD2 (5 bases each). The end of the DNA is better explained by TRBJ2-1, so the J call may be wrong. This CDR3 spans 13 amino acids. CDR3 coding DNA: TGTGCCAGCAGTCGGGGACCAAACAATGAGCAGTTCTTC. Its translation: CASSRGPNNEQFF.

This clonotype was observed many times. The DNA for the CDR3 is TGCAGCGTTGGGGGTTTCGGACTAGCGGCGAACACCGGGGAGCTGTTTTTT. It encodes CSVGGFGLAANTGELFF. The chain joins TRBV29-1 to TRBJ2-2, with TRBD2 matching 10 bases. With V trimmed by 4 bases and J by 0 bases, 8 bases remained unmatched. The CDR3 is made up of 17 amino acids. CDR1 is SQVTM and CDR2 is ANQGSEA in the germline V gene.

This clonotype was observed many times. This sequence joins TRBV2 and TRBJ1-1, with D perhaps TRBD1 (6 bases). Trimming pared 6 bases from V and 5 bases from J, leaving 16 bases between. CDR1 is SNHLY and CDR2 is FYNNEI in the germline V gene. The CDR3 runs 14 residues. DNA for the CDR3: TGTGCCAGCAGAGCTATACAGGGACGGACTGAAGCTTTCTTT. Translated, it gives CASRAIQGRTEAFF.

This clonotype was seen a handful of times. V usage is TRBV20-1 and J usage is TRBJ2-7, with D maybe TRBD2 (6 bases). There are 15 residues in the CDR3. V lost 6 bases to trimming and J lost 0 bases, with 18 bases between them. The germline V gene has CDR1 DFQATT and CDR2 SNEGSKA (reference sequence). The DNA of the CDR3 is TGCAGTGCCCAGAGGGGAGGCGGGGACTCCTACGAGCAGTACTTC. Protein product: CSAQRGGGDSYEQYF.

This clonotype was picked up a small number of times. The rearrangement joins TRBV20-1 to TRBJ1-4; 12 bases fit TRBD1. The CDR3 loop spans 15 amino acids. V was clipped by 3 bases and J by 5 bases; unmatched bases: 4. CDR1 DFQATT and CDR2 SNEGSKA come from the germline V gene (reference sequence). The CDR3 DNA reads as TGCAGTGCTAGCGGGACAGGGGGCTTAAATGAAAAACTGTTTTTT. Translated, it gives CSASGTGGLNEKLFF.

The chain combines TRBV7-2 with TRBJ2-3, with a weak D call TRBD2 (6 bases). This CDR3 spans 16 amino acids. Germline CDR1 is SGHTA and CDR2 is FQGNSA. V lost 5 bases to trimming and J lost 2 bases, with 17 bases between them. For the CDR3, the DNA is TGTGCCAGCAGCCAACCGGGACTCCTAAACACAGATACGCAGTATTTT. Encoded protein: CASSQPGLLNTDTQYF.

J is TRBJ2-7 and V is TRBV5-1; D is unresolved. Trimming left V 0 bases short and J 5 bases short, with 6 bases between. The CDR3 is made up of 12 amino acids. The germline CDR1 and CDR2 sequences are SGHRS and YFSETQ. In DNA, the CDR3 is TGCGCCAGCAGCTTGGTTGAGGACGAGCAGTACTTC. Its protein product is CASSLVEDEQYF.

This clonotype was recorded once. CDR3 bases: TGTGCCAGCAGTACCCCTCGGGACAGAGGCGCCGTGGCCAACGTCCTGACTTTC. This translates into CASSTPRDRGAVANVLTF. V is TRBV25-1 and J is TRBJ2-6, with 7 nucleotides matching TRBD1. Germline CDR1 MGHDK, CDR2 SYGVNS. This CDR3 has 18 amino acids. Trimming removed 5 bases from V and 6 bases from J; junction bases left unmatched: 16.

The chain combines TRBV2 with TRBJ2-2; D is unclear. The germline V gene encodes CDR1 SNHLY and CDR2 FYNNEI. Trimming pared 6 bases from V and 0 bases from J, leaving 11 bases between. This CDR3 has 15 amino acids. The CDR3 sequence: CASRDHSSNTGELFF. The CDR3 nucleotides are TGTGCCAGCAGAGATCACAGCTCGAACACCGGGGAGCTGTTTTTT.

About this clonotype: This may arise from a read error, as a much more abundant clone is one base away. The genes are TRBV19 and TRBJ1-1, with 8 positions matching TRBD1. This CDR3 is 13 amino acids long. Trimming at V came to 8 bases and at J to 3 bases, leaving 5 bases not matched to a gene. Germline V gene data show CDR1 as LNHDA and CDR2 as SQIVND (reference sequence). The CDR3 DNA reads as TGTGCCAGTTGGGACAGGAAGGACACTGAAGCTTTCTTT. It translates to CASWDRKDTEAFF.

The chain couples TRBV7-6 to TRBJ1-2; TRBD1 matches at 7 bases. The CDR3 has 12 residues. V lost 5 bases to trimming and J lost 9 bases; unmatched junction nucleotides: 6. Germline-derived CDR1 and CDR2 are SGHVS and FNYEAQ. The CDR3 sequence: CASSPGTASYTF. In DNA form, the CDR3 reads TGTGCCAGCAGCCCCGGGACAGCAAGCTACACCTTC.

The chain has TRBV7-9 and TRBJ2-5, with D tentatively TRBD2 (5 bases). The germline V gene encodes CDR1 SEHNR and CDR2 FQNEAQ (reference sequence). With 3 bases removed from V and 4 bases from J, the gap between germline ends came to 12 bases. This CDR3 spans 14 amino acids. The CDR3 DNA sequence: TGTGCCAGCAGCTTGGGAGACTGGATAGAGACCCAGTACTTC. Residues: CASSLGDWIETQYF.